This passage covers 8 T cell receptor beta chains from one sample sequenced in a study of blood T cell repertoires in COVID-19 (dated by TCRdb to about 2020). The protocol used for the library was the immunoSEQ multiplex PCR assay. Entries here come from immuneACCESS through TCRdb and include only in-frame sequences with V and J called. Some clones fail to appear in such tables; in the studies checked, an unresolved V gene covers under half of the shortfall, and the cause of the remainder is unknown. This sample comprises roughly 170,000 clones, around 87% of them detected only once. Clones ranked in the top ten supply around 2.7% of the sample. Specimen: peripheral blood. These receptors all stem from a man between 40 and 49 years old with active or convalescent COVID-19.

This clone was seen a single time. The chain couples TRBV18 to TRBJ1-1; D is unclear. The CDR3 extends over 13 amino acids. Germline lookup yields CDR1 KGHSH and CDR2 LQKENI. Trimming stripped 3 bases from V and 6 bases from J, with 11 bases between. The CDR3 protein is CASSPPEGAEAFF. The CDR3 coding sequence is TGTGCCAGCTCACCTCCAGAGGGCGCTGAAGCTTTCTTT.

This chain joins TRBV30 and TRBJ1-5, with D possibly TRBD1 on 5 matching bases. The CDR3 contains 13 residues. With 0 bases removed from V and 5 bases from J, the gap between germline ends came to 8 bases. Germline assignment: CDR1 GTSNPN and CDR2 SVGIG (reference sequence). The DNA of the CDR3 is TGTGCCTGGAGTGTAGGGGATGATCAGCCCCAGCATTTT. Encoded protein: CAWSVGDDQPQHF.

The chain has TRBV28 and TRBJ2-7; D may be TRBD2 (6 bases). The CDR3 is 15 amino acids. CDR1 MDHEN and CDR2 SYDVKM come from the germline V gene. Trimming pared 2 bases from V and 3 bases from J, leaving 14 bases between. The CDR3 protein is CASSLGAIGGYEQYF. For the CDR3, the DNA is TGTGCCAGCAGTTTAGGGGCAATCGGGGGCTACGAGCAGTACTTC.

The chain joins TRBV19 to TRBJ1-6, with 9 nucleotides matching TRBD1. This CDR3 has 15 residues. Per germline, CDR1 LNHDA and CDR2 SQIVND (reference sequence). J was trimmed by 8 bases and V by 7 bases; bases with no gene match: 9. The chain's CDR3 is CASTLGTGWDSPLHF. Here the CDR3 DNA reads TGTGCCAGTACCCTCGGGACAGGGTGGGATTCACCCCTCCACTTT.

The chain has TRBV13 and TRBJ2-5; 7 nucleotides align to TRBD1. The V and J ends lost 1 base and 3 bases, in that order; junction bases with no gene match: 5. The germline CDR1 and CDR2 sequences are PRHDT and FYEKMQ (reference sequence). This CDR3 has 15 residues. In DNA, the CDR3 is TGTGCCAGCAGCTTAGCGGGACAGCTAGAAGAGACCCAGTACTTC. Protein sequence: CASSLAGQLEETQYF.

The chain is built from TRBV28 and TRBJ1-4; 9 nucleotides agree with TRBD1. The CDR3 has 16 amino acids. Germline trimming cut 2 bases from V and 5 bases from J; bases unmatched to any gene: 6. Germline CDR1 MDHEN, CDR2 SYDVKM. The CDR3 sequence: CASSLRPGQGNEKLFF. CDR3 in DNA: TGTGCCAGCAGTTTAAGGCCGGGACAGGGCAATGAAAAACTGTTTTTT.

The chain couples TRBV20-1 to TRBJ1-1, with no clear D. Trimming stripped 5 bases from V and 4 bases from J, with 8 bases between. CDR1 DFQATT and CDR2 SNEGSKA come from the germline V gene (reference sequence). The CDR3 runs 11 residues. CDR3 in amino acids: CSALGSTEAFF. CDR3 DNA: TGCAGTGCTTTGGGGAGCACTGAAGCTTTCTTT.

This clone showed up just a few times. The J gene is TRBJ2-7, the V gene TRBV18; unclear D gene. V lost 3 bases, J lost 2 bases, and 14 bases lay in between. CDR1 KGHSH and CDR2 LQKENI come from the germline V gene. CDR3 length: 15 amino acids. The CDR3 sequence is CASSPGRIPPYEQYF. The CDR3 DNA reads as TGTGCCAGCTCACCGGGCAGAATTCCTCCCTACGAGCAGTACTTC. The full variable domain, in which reference TRBV18 and TRBJ2-7 provide the parts outside the CDR3, is NAGVMQNPRHLVRRRGQEARLRCSPMKGHSHVYWYRQLPEEGLKFMVYLQKENIIDESGMPKERFSAEFPKEGPSILRIQQVVRGDSAAYFCASSPGRIPPYEQYFGPGTRLTVT.